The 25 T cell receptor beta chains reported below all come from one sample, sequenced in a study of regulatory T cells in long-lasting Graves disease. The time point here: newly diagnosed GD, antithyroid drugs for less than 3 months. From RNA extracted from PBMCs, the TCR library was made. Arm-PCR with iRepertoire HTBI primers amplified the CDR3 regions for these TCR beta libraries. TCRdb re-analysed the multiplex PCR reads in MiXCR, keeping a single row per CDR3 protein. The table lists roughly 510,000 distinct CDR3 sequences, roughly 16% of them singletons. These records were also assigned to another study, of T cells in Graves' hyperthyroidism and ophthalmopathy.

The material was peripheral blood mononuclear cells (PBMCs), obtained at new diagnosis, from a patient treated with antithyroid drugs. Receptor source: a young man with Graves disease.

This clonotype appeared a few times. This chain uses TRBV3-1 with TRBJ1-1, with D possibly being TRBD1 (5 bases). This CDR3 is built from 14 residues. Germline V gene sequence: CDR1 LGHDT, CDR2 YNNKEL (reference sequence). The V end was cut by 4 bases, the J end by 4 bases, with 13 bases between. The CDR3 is CASSPTEGFTEAFF. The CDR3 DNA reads TGTGCCAGCAGCCCGACAGAGGGCTTCACTGAAGCTTTCTTT.

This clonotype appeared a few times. The CDR3 loop is CASAAGGGYEQYF. CDR3 DNA sequence: TGTGCCAGCGCCGCCGGGGGTGGCTACGAGCAGTACTTC. The chain combines TRBV9 with TRBJ2-7, with D possibly matching TRBD2 (6 bases). This CDR3 has 13 amino acids. The germline V gene encodes CDR1 SGDLS and CDR2 YYNGEE. The V end was cut by 7 bases, the J end by 3 bases, with 14 bases between.

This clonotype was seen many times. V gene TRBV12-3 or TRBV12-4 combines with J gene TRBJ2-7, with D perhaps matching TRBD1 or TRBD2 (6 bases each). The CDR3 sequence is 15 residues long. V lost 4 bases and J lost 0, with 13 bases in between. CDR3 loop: CASSSQGTHSYEQYF. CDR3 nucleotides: TGTGCCAGCAGTTCCCAGGGGACTCACTCCTACGAGCAGTACTTC.

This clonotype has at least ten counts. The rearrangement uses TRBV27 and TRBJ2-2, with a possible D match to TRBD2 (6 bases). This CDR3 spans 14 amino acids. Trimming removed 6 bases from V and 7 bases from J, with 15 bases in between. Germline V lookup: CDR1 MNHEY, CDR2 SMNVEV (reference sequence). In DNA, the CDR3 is TGTGCCAGCAGAATTAGCGGTTTGGGCGGGGAGCTGTTTTTT. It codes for CASRISGLGGELFF.

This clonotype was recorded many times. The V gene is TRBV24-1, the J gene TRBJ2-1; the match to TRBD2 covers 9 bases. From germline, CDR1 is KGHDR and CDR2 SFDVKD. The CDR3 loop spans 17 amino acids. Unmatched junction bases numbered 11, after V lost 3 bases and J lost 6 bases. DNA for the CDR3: TGTGCCACCAGTGATCCGCGGGGAGCGGGAGGTAGCAATGAGCAGTTCTTC. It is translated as CATSDPRGAGGSNEQFF.

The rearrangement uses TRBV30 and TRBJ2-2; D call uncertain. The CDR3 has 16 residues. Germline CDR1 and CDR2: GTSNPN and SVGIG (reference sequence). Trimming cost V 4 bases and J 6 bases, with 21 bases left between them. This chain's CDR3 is CAWIGVGSDLPGELFF. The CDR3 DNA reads TGTGCCTGGATTGGGGTAGGGTCTGATCTCCCCGGGGAGCTGTTTTTT.

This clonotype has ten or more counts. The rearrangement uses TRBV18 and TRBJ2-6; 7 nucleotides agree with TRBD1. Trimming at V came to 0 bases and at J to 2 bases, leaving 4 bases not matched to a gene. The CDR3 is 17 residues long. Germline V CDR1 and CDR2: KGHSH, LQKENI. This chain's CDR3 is CASSPPRQGAGANVLTF. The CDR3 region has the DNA TGTGCCAGCTCACCACCGAGGCAGGGGGCTGGGGCCAACGTCCTGACTTTC.

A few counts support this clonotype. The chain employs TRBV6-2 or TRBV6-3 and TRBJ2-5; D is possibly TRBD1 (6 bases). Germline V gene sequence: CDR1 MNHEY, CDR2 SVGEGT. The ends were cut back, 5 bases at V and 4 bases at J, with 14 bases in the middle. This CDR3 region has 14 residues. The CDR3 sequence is CASSDSGVVETQYF. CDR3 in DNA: TGTGCCAGCAGTGATTCAGGGGTTGTAGAGACCCAGTACTTC.

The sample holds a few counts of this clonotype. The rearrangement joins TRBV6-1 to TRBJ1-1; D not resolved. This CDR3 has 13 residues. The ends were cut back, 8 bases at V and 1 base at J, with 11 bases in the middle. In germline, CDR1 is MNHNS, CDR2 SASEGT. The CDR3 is CASVSPGNTEAFF. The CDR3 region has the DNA TGTGCCAGCGTAAGCCCCGGGAACACTGAAGCTTTCTTT.

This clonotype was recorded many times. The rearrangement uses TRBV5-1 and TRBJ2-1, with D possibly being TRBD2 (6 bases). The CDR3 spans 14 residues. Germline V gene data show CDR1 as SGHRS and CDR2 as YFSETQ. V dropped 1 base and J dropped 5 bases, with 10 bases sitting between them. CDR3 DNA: TGCGCCAGCAGCTTGTATCCTAGCGACAATGAGCAGTTCTTC. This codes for CASSLYPSDNEQFF.

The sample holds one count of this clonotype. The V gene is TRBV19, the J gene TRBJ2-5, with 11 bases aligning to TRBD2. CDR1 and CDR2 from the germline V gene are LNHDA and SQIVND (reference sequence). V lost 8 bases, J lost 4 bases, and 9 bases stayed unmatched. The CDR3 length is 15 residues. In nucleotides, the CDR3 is TGTGCCAGTGCTTGGCGACTAGCGGGAAGAGAGACCCAGTACTTC. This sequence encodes CASAWRLAGRETQYF.

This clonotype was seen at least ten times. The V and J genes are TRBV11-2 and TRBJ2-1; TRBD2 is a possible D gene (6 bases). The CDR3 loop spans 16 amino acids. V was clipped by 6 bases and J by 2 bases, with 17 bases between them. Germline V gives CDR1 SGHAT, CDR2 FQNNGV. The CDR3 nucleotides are TGTGCCAGCAGTCTCGCCGGGACGGGGGCCTACAATGAGCAGTTCTTC. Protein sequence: CASSLAGTGAYNEQFF.

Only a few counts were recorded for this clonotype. In DNA, the CDR3 is TGCAGCGTTGAAGGTCGTGGGGGGTTGAACACTGAAGCTTTCTTT. This translates into CSVEGRGGLNTEAFF. The rearrangement joins TRBV29-1 to TRBJ1-1; weak D call: TRBD1 (5 bases). Trimming shortened V by 1 base and J by 0 bases, and 12 bases separated the two germline ends. Looked up from germline, CDR1 is SQVTM and CDR2 is ANQGSEA. CDR3 length equals 15 residues. Full variable domain (missing parts from reference TRBV29-1 and TRBJ1-1): SAVISQKPSRDICQRGTSLTIQCQVDSQVTMMFWYRQQPGQSLTLIATANQGSEATYESGFVIDKFPISRPNLTFSTLTVSNMSPEDSSIYLCSVEGRGGLNTEAFFGQGTRLTVV.

The CDR3 loop reads CASRERPPSGDYGYTF. The CDR3 DNA reads TGTGCCAGCAGAGAGCGTCCGCCTTCAGGGGACTATGGCTACACCTTC. The chain uses TRBV6-1 and TRBJ1-2; a possible D gene is TRBD1 (6 bases). This CDR3 has 16 residues. V was trimmed by 6 bases and J by 3 bases, leaving 20 bases between them. Germline CDR1 is MNHNS and CDR2 is SASEGT.

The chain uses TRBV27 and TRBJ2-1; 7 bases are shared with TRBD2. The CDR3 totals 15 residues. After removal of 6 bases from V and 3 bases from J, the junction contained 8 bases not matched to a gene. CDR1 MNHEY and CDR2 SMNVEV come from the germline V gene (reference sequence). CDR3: CASSPLADLYNEQFF. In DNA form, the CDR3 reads TGTGCCAGCAGCCCTCTAGCGGATCTCTACAATGAGCAGTTCTTC.

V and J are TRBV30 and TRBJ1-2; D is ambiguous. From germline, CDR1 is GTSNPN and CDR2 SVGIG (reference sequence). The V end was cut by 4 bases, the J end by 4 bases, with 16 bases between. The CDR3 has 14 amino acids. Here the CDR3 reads CAWTPDVLGYGYTF. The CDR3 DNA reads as TGTGCCTGGACCCCGGACGTACTGGGCTATGGCTACACCTTC.

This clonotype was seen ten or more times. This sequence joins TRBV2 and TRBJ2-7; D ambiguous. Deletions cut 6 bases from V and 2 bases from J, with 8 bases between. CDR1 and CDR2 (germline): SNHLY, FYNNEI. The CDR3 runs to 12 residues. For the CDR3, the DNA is TGTGCCAGCAGCGGGTTAACCTACGAGCAGTACTTC. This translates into CASSGLTYEQYF.

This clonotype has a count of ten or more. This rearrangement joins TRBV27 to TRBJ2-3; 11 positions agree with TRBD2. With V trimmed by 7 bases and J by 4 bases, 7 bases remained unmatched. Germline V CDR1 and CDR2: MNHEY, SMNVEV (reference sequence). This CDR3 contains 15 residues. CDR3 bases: TGTGCCAGCACCCTACTAGCGGGAGTGTCAGATACGCAGTATTTT. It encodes CASTLLAGVSDTQYF.

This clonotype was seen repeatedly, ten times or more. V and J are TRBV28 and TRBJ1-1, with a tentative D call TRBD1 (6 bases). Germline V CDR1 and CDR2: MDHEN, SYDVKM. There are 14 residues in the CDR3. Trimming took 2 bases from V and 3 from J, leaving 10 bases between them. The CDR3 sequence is CASSLRGLYTEAFF. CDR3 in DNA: TGTGCCAGCAGTTTACGGGGGCTGTACACTGAAGCTTTCTTT.

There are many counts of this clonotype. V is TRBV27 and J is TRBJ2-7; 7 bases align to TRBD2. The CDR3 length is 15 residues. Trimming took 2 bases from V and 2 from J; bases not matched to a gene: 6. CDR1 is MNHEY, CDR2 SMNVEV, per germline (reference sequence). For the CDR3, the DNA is TGTGCCAGCAGTTTAGGGCTAGCGGATACCTACGAGCAGTACTTC. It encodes CASSLGLADTYEQYF.

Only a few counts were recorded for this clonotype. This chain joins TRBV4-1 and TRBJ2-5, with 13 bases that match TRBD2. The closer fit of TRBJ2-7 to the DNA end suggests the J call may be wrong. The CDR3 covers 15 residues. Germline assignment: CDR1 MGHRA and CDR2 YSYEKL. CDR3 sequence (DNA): TGCGCCAGCAGCCAAGATGGACTAGCGGGAGACGAGCAGTACTTC. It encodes CASSQDGLAGDEQYF.

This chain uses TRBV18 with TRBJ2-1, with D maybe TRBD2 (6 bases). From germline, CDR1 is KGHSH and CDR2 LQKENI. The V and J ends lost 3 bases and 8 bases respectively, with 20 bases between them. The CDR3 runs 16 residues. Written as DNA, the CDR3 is TGTGCCAGCTCACCGGTTAGCGGAGGAGATATGGATGAGCAGTTCTTC. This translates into CASSPVSGGDMDEQFF.

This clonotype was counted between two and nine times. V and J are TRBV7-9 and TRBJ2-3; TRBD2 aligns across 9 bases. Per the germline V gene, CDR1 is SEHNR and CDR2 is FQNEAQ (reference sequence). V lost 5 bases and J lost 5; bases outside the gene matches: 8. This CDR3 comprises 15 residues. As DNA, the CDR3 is TGTGCCAGCAGCACTTTAGCGGGAGTACGAGATACGCAGTATTTT. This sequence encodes CASSTLAGVRDTQYF.

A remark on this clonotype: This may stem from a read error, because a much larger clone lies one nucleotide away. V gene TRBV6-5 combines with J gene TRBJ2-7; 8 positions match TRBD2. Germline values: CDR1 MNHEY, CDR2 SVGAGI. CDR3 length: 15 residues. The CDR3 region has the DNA TGTGCCAGCAGTTACCCGGGGACTAGATTATACGGGCAGTACTTC. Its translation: CASSYPGTRLYGQYF.

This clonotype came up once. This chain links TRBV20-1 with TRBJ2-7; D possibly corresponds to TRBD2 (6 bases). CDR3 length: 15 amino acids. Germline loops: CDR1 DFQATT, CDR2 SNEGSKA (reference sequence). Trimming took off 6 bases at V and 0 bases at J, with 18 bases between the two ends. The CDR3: CSAYSGTSSSYEQYF. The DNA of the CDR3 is TGCAGTGCATATTCCGGGACTTCGAGCTCCTACGAGCAGTACTTC.